These T cell receptor beta chains were read from a single sample in a study of CD8+CD57+ T cells in acquired aplastic anemia. TCRdb re-called the reads through MiXCR, storing one row per CDR3 protein. The data contain about 180,000 distinct CDR3 sequences, less than 65% of them singletons. Sequences were obtained from sorted CD4+, CD8+, or CD8+CD57+ T cells (not recorded which) from PBMCs. The receptors originated from a human donor with aplastic anemia. The CDR3 runs from the conserved cysteine through the conserved F or W. Each record gives: D gene, V gene, J gene, clone size, CDR3 protein, CDR3 DNA. The D gene is left open where the match is weak. The size field is filled for only some rows; it gives once, few, many or a size class.

>TRBD2|TRBV4-1|TRBJ2-7|once
CASSEEGTSGSLRSYEQYF
TGCGCCAGCAGCGAGGAGGGGACTAGCGGGAGCCTGAGGTCCTACGAGCAGTACTTC
>-|TRBV9|TRBJ1-1|once
CASSVGWGNTEAFF
TGTGCCAGCAGCGTAGGATGGGGGAACACTGAAGCTTTCTTT
>-|TRBV24-1|TRBJ2-2|-
CATSDWDTGELFF
TGTGCCACCAGTGATTGGGATACCGGGGAGCTGTTTTTT
>-|TRBV2|TRBJ1-1|many
CASANPGGTEAFF
TGTGCCAGCGCCAACCCGGGGGGCACTGAAGCTTTCTTT
>-|TRBV5-1|TRBJ1-1|-
CASRPREGMNTEAFF
TGCGCCAGCCGCCCCAGAGAAGGTATGAACACTGAAGCTTTCTTT
>-|TRBV20-1|TRBJ1-5|-
CSARGAGQPQHF
TGCAGTGCTAGGGGGGCAGGTCAGCCCCAGCATTTT
>TRBD2|TRBV7-3|TRBJ2-2|-
CASSLMASGGTGELFF
TGTGCCAGCAGCTTAATGGCTAGCGGGGGCACCGGGGAGCTGTTTTTT
>-|TRBV2|TRBJ1-1|-
CASSEGGAMNTEAFF
TGTGCCAGCAGTGAAGGGGGCGCGATGAACACTGAAGCTTTCTTT
>-|TRBV5-1|TRBJ2-5|-
CASRAGFETQYF
TGCGCCAGTAGAGCAGGGTTTGAGACCCAGTACTTC
>-|TRBV7-3|TRBJ2-4|-
CASSAHRTKKNIQYF
TGTGCCAGCAGCGCCCATCGGACAAAAAAAAACATTCAGTACTTC
>-|TRBV7-3|TRBJ1-4|-
CASSLVRDNEKLFF
TGTGCCAGCAGCTTAGTGCGGGATAATGAAAAACTGTTTTTT
>TRBD1|TRBV7-9|TRBJ1-6|few
CASSLAGGQGHPLHF
TGTGCCAGCAGCTTAGCCGGCGGACAGGGCCATCCCCTCCACTTT
>-|TRBV5-4|TRBJ2-5|-
CASSPRGGQSKETQYF
TGTGCCAGCAGCCCCCGTGGAGGGCAGTCAAAAGAGACCCAGTACTTC
>TRBD1|TRBV5-1|TRBJ2-1|-
CASSPSDRGRLRGVNEQFF
TGCGCCAGCAGCCCCTCGGACAGGGGGCGGCTGCGCGGGGTCAATGAGCAGTTCTTC
>TRBD1|TRBV19|TRBJ2-5|few
CASSIGTGQGETQYF
TGTGCCAGTAGTATAGGGACGGGACAGGGAGAGACCCAGTACTTC
>-|TRBV19|TRBJ2-7|-
CASSISGFRDEQYF
TGTGCCAGTAGTATCTCTGGGTTCAGGGACGAGCAGTACTTC
>-|TRBV24-1|TRBJ1-1|-
CATSDSGNTEAFF
TGTGCCACCAGTGATTCTGGGAACACTGAAGCTTTCTTT
>-|TRBV9|TRBJ2-7|-
CASSVAGGGSSYEQYF
TGTGCCAGCAGCGTAGCTGGGGGGGGCAGCTCCTACGAGCAGTACTTC
>-|TRBV2|TRBJ2-7|many
CASAAGYEQYF
TGTGCCAGCGCCGCGGGCTACGAGCAGTACTTC
>-|TRBV20-1|TRBJ2-7|-
CSARDRWPYEQYF
TGCAGTGCTAGAGACCGGTGGCCCTACGAGCAGTACTTC
>-|TRBV20-1|TRBJ2-2|once
CSARGQPNTGELFF
TGCAGTGCCCGAGGACAGCCGAACACCGGGGAGCTGTTTTTT
>-|TRBV2|TRBJ1-5|few
CASGGNGVRQPQHF
TGTGCCAGCGGGGGTAATGGTGTGCGGCAGCCCCAGCATTTT
>TRBD2|TRBV19|TRBJ2-7|many
CASSTSGRGEQYF
TGTGCCAGTAGTACTAGCGGGAGGGGCGAGCAGTACTTC
>-|TRBV10-3|TRBJ2-7|-
CATGLGGTYEQYF
TGTGCCACGGGGCTTGGGGGAACCTACGAGCAGTACTTC
>TRBD2|TRBV10-3|TRBJ2-7|many
CAISDASGTSYEQYF
TGTGCCATCAGTGATGCTAGCGGGACCTCCTACGAGCAGTACTTC
>-|TRBV5-6|TRBJ2-1|-
CASSSSRLGNEQFF
TGTGCCAGCAGCTCCTCCAGACTAGGTAATGAGCAGTTCTTC
>-|TRBV7-9|TRBJ1-2|many
CASSLGSVSNYGYTF
TGTGCCAGCAGCCTGGGCAGCGTTTCTAACTATGGCTACACCTTC
>-|TRBV6-5|TRBJ2-1|-
CASTRQSSYNKQFF
TGTGCCAGCACCCGACAGAGCTCCTACAATAAGCAGTTCTTC